Sequencing of this T cell receptor (beta chain) was carried out in a study of identical twins. Every donor was a healthy Caucasian. TCRdb recomputed calls from the 5' RACE reads with MiXCR, one row per CDR3 protein. Of 600,000 to 850,000 distinct CDR3 sequences listed, around a sixth are singletons. Study conclusions and caveats: Among beta out-of-frame sequences, excess sharing between twins appeared weaker. It was possible that invariant MAIT and iNKT cells partly confounded the zero-insertion analyses.

As concerns this clonotype: Its antigen is not known.

V lost 1 base and J lost 5, with 12 bases in between. CDR3 length equals 14 residues. Germline assignment: CDR1 SEHNR and CDR2 FQNEAQ (reference sequence). The same data also went into a second study, on T cells expressing NK-cell markers. As that study records: Expanded NKG2C+ T cell clones had unclear HCMV specificity.

Source material: PBMCs. The rearrangement uses TRBV7-9 and TRBJ2-7, with D unclear. The receptor comes from a young woman in good health. As DNA, the CDR3 is TGTGCCAGCAGCTTAGAGGGATTTGACAACGAGCAGTACTTC. It yields the protein CASSLEGFDNEQYF.